This T cell receptor (beta chain) is from a study of T cell responses to AZD1222 COVID-19 vaccine. Profiling relied on immunoSEQ multiplex PCR, and the TCRdb table lists in-frame clones only, not all of them. The repertoire has some 150,000 clones, roughly 93% of them found once; the top ten carry more than 0.7%. Trimming took 6 bases from V and 0 from J, leaving 27 bases between them. Per the germline V gene, CDR1 is MNHEY and CDR2 is SMNVEV (reference sequence). The CDR3 is made up of 20 amino acids. The TCR originated in an adult in good health. This material consisted of peripheral blood, taken on day 0 of MenACWY control vaccination. The V call is TRBV27, the J call TRBJ2-1; D is perhaps TRBD2 (6 bases). The CDR3 region is CASRRKGTSVPSSSYNEQFF. The CDR3 nucleotides are TGTGCCAGCAGACGGAAAGGGACTTCCGTTCCCTCCTCCTCCTACAATGAGCAGTTCTTC.